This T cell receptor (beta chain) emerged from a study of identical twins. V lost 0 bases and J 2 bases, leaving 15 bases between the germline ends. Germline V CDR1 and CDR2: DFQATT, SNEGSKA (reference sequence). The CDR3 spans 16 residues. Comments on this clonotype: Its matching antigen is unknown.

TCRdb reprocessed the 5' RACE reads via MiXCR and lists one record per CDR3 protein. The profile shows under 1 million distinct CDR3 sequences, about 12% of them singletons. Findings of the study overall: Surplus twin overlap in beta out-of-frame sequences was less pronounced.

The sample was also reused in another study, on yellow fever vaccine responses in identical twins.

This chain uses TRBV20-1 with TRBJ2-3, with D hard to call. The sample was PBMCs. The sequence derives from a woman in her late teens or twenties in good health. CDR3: CSARDWPQPPTDTQYF. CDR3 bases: TGCAGTGCTAGAGATTGGCCCCAACCCCCCACAGATACGCAGTATTTT.